These T cell receptor beta chains were read from a single sample in a study of T cell responses to AZD1222 COVID-19 vaccine. The protocol was immunoSEQ multiplex PCR, while the TCRdb copy is restricted to in-frame clones and leaves out a portion. The sample contains some 200,000 clones, roughly 91% of which appear only once. Sequencing was performed on peripheral blood, taken on day 0 of AZD1222 vaccination. Receptors were obtained from an adult in good health. CDR3s include the opening cysteine and the closing phenylalanine or tryptophan. The D gene is left open where the match is weak. Size is stated for part of the rows, as once, few or many counts, or as a class when the clone is expanded.

j_call d_call clone_size v_call cdr3_aa cdr3_nt
TRBJ2-5 NA NA TRBV5-1 CASSYASVQETQYF TGCGCCAGCAGTTACGCTAGCGTTCAAGAGACCCAGTACTTC
TRBJ1-2 NA NA TRBV28 CASSLRFGYTF TGTGCCAGCAGTTTGCGTTTCGGCTACACCTTC
TRBJ1-1 TRBD1 NA TRBV7-3 CASSLQGAGTEAFF TGTGCCAGCAGCCTTCAGGGGGCTGGAACTGAAGCTTTCTTT
TRBJ1-1 NA NA TRBV2 CACGAHTEAFF TGTGCCTGCGGGGCCCACACTGAAGCTTTCTTT
TRBJ1-2 NA NA TRBV4-3 CASSQDLKRDNYGYTF TGCGCCAGCAGCCAAGATTTGAAAAGGGATAACTATGGCTACACCTTC
TRBJ2-7 TRBD1 NA TRBV7-9 CASSLRGQGSYEQYF TGTGCCAGCAGCTTACGGGGACAGGGTTCCTACGAGCAGTACTTC
TRBJ2-7 TRBD2 NA TRBV7-9 CASSLGLANEQYF TGTGCCAGCAGCCTGGGACTAGCCAACGAGCAGTACTTC
TRBJ1-1 NA NA TRBV3-1/TRBV3-2 CASSQEDFRDEAFF TGTGCCAGCAGCCAAGAGGACTTCCGGGATGAAGCTTTCTTT
TRBJ2-5 NA NA TRBV27 CASSFVAAPQETQYF TGTGCCAGCAGTTTTGTGGCGGCTCCCCAAGAGACCCAGTACTTC
TRBJ2-7 TRBD1 NA TRBV5-6 CASSLSRTGDEQYF TGTGCCAGCAGCTTGTCTAGGACAGGGGATGAGCAGTACTTC
TRBJ1-2 TRBD1 NA TRBV6-1 CASSDQPGQARHGYTF TGTGCCAGCAGTGACCAACCAGGACAGGCCCGGCATGGCTACACCTTC
TRBJ1-6 NA NA TRBV27 CASSEVGSYNSPLHF TGTGCCAGCAGCGAGGTAGGATCCTATAATTCACCCCTCCACTTT
TRBJ2-3 NA once TRBV27 CASRALAGAHTDTQYF TGTGCCAGCAGGGCATTGGCAGGGGCACACACAGATACGCAGTATTTT
TRBJ1-4 NA NA TRBV9 CASSPLGGPTNEKLFF TGTGCCAGCAGCCCCCTGGGGGGACCAACTAATGAAAAACTGTTTTTT
TRBJ2-4 TRBD1 NA TRBV10-1 CASNRRQGLNIQYF TGCGCCAGCAACCGAAGACAGGGTTTAAACATTCAGTACTTC
TRBJ1-4 TRBD1 NA TRBV7-8 CASSLGAQGGEKLFF TGTGCCAGCAGCTTAGGGGCACAGGGGGGTGAAAAACTGTTTTTT
TRBJ2-7 NA NA TRBV5-5 CASSLFSGYEQYF TGTGCCAGCAGCTTGTTCTCGGGATACGAGCAGTACTTC
TRBJ1-1 NA NA TRBV2 CAILDGGTEAFF TGTGCCATCCTGGACGGCGGCACTGAAGCTTTCTTT